The rows below give T cell receptor beta chains drawn from one sample of a study of brain T cells in children with intractable seizures. Assay used: immunoSEQ multiplex PCR; TCRdb lists only in-frame clones, some missing. Of around 340,000 clones in the sample, about 93% were seen once. The specimen comprised peripheral blood, sampled 5 to 6 months after surgery. The receptors shown here come from a boy under two years old with tuberous sclerosis and intractable seizures. Both conserved end residues are part of each CDR3.

j_gene | v_gene | CDR3aa
TRBJ2-1 | TRBV11-2 | CASSLGLAQGAFDNEQFF
TRBJ2-1 | TRBV5-1 | CASSKRDSYNEQFF
TRBJ2-1 | TRBV9 | CASSVDGGGSEQFF
TRBJ1-6 | TRBV9 | CASSGSGQSNSPLHF
TRBJ1-2 | TRBV4-2 | CASSQDRGGVSPSTF
TRBJ2-1 | TRBV7-9 | CASSLIAGSSYNEQFF
TRBJ1-5 | TRBV30 | CAWSIAGASNQPQHF
TRBJ2-7 | TRBV3-1/TRBV3-2 | CASSPWTSGDFRYEQYF
TRBJ2-3 | TRBV7-9 | CASGRADTQYF
TRBJ1-4 | TRBV27 | CASSEGRQLPPNEKLFF
TRBJ2-1 | TRBV5-1 | CASSFTLTGSSNEQFF
TRBJ2-1 | TRBV19 | CASSIPGGRTSLSNEQFF
TRBJ2-1 | TRBV27 | CASSLLAGLDNEQFF
TRBJ2-1 | TRBV5-5 | CASSPETGQFF
TRBJ1-4 | TRBV30 | CAWDGTGGGGEKLFF
TRBJ1-6 | TRBV30 | CAWRDRDRGNSPLHF
TRBJ2-7 | TRBV24-1 | CATKTGPYEQYF
TRBJ2-7 | TRBV23-1 | CASSHGYEQYF
TRBJ2-1 | TRBV2 | CASSEGFAGSSYNEQFF
TRBJ2-7 | TRBV30 | CAWSVGQGRSYEQYF
TRBJ1-2 | TRBV4-2 | CASSHQIGGQANYGYTF
TRBJ2-5 | TRBV5-8 | CASSPARGWAQETQYF
TRBJ1-2 | TRBV30 | CAWSGANYGYTF
TRBJ1-2 | TRBV15 | CATSSPGQGYYGYTF